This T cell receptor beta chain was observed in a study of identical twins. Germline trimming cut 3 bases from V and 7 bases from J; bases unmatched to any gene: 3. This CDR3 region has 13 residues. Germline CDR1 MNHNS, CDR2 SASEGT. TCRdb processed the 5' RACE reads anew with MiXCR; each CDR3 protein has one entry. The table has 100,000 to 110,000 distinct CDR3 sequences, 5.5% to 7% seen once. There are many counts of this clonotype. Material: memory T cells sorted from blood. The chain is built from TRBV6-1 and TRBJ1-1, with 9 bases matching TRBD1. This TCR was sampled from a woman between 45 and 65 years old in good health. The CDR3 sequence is CASSEEGQGEAFF. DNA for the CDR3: TGTGCCAGCAGTGAGGAGGGACAGGGTGAAGCTTTCTTT.